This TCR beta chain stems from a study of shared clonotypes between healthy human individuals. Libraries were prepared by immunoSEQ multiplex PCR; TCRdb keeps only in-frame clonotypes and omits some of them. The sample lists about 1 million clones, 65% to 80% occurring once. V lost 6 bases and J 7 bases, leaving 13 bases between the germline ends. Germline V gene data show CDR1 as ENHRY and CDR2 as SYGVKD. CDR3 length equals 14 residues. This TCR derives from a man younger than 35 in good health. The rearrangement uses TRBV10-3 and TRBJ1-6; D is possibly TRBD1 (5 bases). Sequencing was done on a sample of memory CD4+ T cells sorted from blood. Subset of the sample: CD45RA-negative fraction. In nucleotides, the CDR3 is TGTGCCATCAGAGTCGGGACCGAGAATTCACCCCTCCACTTT. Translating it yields CAIRVGTENSPLHF.